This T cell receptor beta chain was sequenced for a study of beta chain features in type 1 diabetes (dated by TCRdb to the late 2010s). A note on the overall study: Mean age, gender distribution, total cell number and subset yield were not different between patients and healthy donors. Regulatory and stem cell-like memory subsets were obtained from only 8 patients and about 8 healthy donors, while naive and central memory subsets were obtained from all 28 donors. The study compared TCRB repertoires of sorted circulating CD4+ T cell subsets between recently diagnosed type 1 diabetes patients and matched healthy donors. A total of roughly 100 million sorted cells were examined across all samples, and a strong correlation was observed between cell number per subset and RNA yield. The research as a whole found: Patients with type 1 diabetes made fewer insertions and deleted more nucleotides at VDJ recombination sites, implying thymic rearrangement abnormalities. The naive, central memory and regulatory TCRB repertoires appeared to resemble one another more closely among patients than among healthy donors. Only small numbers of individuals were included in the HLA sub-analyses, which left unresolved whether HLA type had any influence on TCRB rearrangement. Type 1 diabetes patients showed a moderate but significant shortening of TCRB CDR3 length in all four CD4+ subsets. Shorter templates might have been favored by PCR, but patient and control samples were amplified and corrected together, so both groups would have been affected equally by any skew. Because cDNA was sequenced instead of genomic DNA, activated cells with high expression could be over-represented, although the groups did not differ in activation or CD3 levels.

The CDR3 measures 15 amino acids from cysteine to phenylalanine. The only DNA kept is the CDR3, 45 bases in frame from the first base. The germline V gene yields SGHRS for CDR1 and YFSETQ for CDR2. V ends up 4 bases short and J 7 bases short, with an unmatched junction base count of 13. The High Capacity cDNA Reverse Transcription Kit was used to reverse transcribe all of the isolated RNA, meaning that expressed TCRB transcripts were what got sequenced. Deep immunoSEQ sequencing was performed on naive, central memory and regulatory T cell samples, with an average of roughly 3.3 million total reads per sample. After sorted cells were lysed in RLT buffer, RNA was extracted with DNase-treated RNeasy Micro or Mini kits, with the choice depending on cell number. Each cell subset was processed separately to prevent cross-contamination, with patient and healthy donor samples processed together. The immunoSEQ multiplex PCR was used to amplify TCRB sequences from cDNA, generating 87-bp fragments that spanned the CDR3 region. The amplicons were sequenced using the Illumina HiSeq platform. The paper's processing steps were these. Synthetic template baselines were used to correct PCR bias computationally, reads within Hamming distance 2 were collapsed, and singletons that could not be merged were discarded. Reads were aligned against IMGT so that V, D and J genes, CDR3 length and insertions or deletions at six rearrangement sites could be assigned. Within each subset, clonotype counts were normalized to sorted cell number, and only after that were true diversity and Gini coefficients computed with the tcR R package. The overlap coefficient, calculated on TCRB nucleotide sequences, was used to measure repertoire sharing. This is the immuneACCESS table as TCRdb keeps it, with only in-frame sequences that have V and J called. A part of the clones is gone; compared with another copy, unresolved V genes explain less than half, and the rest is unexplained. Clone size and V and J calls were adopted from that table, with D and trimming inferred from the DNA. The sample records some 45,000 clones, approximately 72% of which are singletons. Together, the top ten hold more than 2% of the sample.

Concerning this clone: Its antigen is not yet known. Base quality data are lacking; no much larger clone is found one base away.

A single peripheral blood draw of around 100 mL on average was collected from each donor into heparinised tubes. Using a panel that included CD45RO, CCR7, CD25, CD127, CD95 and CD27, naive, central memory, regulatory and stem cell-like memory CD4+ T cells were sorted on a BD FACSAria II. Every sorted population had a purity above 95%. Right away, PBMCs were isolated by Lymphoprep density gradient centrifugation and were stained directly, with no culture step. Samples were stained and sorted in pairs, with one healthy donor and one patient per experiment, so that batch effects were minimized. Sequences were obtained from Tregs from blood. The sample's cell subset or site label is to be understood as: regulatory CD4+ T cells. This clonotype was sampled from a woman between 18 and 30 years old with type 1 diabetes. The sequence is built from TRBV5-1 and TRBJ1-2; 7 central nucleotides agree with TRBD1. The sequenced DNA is TGCGCCAGCAGCCCCGCCGGACAGGAAATCTCTGGCTACACCTTC. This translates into CASSPAGQEISGYTF.